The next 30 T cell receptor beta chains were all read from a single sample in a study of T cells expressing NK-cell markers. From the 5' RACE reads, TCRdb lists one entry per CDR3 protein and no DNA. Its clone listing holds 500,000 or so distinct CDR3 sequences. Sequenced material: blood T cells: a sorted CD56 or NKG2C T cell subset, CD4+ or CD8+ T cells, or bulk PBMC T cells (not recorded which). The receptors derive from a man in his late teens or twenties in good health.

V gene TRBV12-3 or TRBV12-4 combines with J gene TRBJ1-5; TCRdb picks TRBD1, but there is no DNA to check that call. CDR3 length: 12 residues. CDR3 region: CASSSLGEAQHF.

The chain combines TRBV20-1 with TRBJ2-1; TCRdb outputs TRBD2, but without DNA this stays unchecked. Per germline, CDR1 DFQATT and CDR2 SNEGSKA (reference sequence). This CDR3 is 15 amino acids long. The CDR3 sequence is CSARDPSGRTNEQFF.

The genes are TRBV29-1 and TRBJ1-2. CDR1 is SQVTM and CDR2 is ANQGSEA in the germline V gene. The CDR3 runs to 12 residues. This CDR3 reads CSVGPQIHGYTF.

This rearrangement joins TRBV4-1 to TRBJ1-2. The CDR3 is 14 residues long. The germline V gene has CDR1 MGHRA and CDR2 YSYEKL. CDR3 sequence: CASRPTASNYGYTF.

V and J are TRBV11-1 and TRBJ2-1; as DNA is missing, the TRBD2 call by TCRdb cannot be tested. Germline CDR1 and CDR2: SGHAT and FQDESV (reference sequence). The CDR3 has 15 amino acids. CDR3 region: CASSWEGRSYNEQFF.

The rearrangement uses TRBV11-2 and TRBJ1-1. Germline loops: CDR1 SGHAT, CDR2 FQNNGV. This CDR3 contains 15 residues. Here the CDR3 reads CASSGVFVLGTEAFF.

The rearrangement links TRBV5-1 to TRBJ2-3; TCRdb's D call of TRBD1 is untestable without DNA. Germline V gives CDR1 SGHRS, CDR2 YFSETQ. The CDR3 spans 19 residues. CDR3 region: CASSLDGRAAGIGSDTQYF.

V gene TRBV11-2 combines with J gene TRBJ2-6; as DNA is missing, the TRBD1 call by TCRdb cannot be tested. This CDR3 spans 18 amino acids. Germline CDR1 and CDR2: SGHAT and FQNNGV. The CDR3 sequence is CASSPMTGVLSGANVLTF. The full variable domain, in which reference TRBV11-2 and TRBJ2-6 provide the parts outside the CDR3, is EAGVAQSPRYKIIEKRQSVAFWCNPISGHATLYWYQQILGQGPKLLIQFQNNGVVDDSQLPKDRFSAERLKGVDSTLKIQPAKLEDSAVYLCASSPMTGVLSGANVLTFGAGSRLTVL.

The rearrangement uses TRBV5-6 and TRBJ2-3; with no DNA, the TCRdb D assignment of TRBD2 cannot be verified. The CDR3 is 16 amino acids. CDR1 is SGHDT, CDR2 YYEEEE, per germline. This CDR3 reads CASSFWLAGASDTQYF.

CDR3 loop: CASSSAGTGVSGANVLTF. The V and J genes are TRBV5-1 and TRBJ2-6; absent DNA, TCRdb's TRBD1 call cannot be checked. The CDR3 contains 18 residues. CDR1 is SGHRS, CDR2 YFSETQ, per germline.

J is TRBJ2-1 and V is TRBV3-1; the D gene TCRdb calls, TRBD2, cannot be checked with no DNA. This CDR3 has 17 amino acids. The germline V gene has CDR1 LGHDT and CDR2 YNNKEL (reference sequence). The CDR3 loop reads CASSPGLAEAHGNEQFF.

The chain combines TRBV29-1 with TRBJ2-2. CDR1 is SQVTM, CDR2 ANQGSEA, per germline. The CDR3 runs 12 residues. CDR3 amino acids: CSVDPYGGELFF.

The CDR3 loop is CASSSDVTNYGYTF. J is TRBJ1-2 and V is TRBV7-2. Germline V gene data show CDR1 as SGHTA and CDR2 as FQGNSA. The CDR3 length is 14 residues. The variable domain in full, with the rest retrieved from reference TRBV7-2 and TRBJ1-2, is GAGVSQSPSNKVTEKGKDVELRCDPISGHTALYWYRQSLGQGLEFLIYFQGNSAPDKSGLPSDRFSAERTGGSVSTLTIQRTQQEDSAVYLCASSSDVTNYGYTFGSGTRLTVV.

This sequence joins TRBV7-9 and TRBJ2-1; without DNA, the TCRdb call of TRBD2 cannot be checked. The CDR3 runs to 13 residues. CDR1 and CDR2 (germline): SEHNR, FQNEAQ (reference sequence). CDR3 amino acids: CASSARDLPEQFF.

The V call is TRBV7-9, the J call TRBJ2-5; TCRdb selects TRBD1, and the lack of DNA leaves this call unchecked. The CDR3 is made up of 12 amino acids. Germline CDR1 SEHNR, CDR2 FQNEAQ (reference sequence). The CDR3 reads CASSEGQETQYF.

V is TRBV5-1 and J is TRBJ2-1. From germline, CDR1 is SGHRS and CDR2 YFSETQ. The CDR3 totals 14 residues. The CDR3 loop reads CASSLATVYNEQFF.

CDR3 sequence reads: CATAQSNYGYTF. V and J are TRBV15 and TRBJ1-2. This CDR3 has 12 residues. The germline V gene encodes CDR1 LNHNV and CDR2 YYDKDF (reference sequence).

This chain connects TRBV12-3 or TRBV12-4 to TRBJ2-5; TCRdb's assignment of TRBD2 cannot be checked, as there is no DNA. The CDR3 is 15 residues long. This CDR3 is CASSLPSGLQETQYF.

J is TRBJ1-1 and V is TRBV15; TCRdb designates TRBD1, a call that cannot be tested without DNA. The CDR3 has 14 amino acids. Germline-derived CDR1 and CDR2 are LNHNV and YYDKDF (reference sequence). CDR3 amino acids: CATSRSGMEAEAFF.

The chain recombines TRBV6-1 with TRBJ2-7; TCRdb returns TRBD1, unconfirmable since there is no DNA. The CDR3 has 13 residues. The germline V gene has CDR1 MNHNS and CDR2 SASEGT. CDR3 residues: CASISGGVYEQYF.

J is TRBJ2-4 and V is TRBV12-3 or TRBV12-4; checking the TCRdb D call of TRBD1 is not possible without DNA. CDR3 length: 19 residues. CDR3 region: CASSLVLTEGGRAKNIQYF.

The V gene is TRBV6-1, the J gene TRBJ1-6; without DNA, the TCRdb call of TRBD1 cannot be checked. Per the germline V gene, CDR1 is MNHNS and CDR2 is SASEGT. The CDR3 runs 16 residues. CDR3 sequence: CASSEWPGQYDSPLHF.

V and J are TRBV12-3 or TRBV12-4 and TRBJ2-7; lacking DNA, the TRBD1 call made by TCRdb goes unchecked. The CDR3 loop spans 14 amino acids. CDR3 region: CASSPGQGVLEQYF.

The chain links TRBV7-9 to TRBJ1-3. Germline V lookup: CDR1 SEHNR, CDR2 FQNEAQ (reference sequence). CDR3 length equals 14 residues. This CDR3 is CASSPQGSGNTIYF.

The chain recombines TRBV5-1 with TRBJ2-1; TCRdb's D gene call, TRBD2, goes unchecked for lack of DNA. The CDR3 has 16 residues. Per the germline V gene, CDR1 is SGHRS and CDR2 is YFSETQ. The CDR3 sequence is CASSLMTSGASDEQFF.

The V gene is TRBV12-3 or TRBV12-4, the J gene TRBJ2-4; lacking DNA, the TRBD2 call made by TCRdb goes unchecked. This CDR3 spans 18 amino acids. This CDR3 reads CASSLELLAGGLKNIQYF.

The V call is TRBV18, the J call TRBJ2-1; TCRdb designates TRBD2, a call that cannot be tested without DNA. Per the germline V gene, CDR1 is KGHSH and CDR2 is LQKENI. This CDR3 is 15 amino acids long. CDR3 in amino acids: CASSPRTSSYNEQFF.

The CDR3: CSVEGLLADQSGIQYF. This rearrangement joins TRBV29-1 to TRBJ2-4; TCRdb lists TRBD2, though no DNA is available to test this call. Germline CDR1 SQVTM, CDR2 ANQGSEA. The CDR3 is 16 amino acids. Together with reference TRBV29-1 and TRBJ2-4, the CDR3 gives the full variable domain: SAVISQKPSRDICQRGTSLTIQCQVDSQVTMMFWYRQQPGQSLTLIATANQGSEATYESGFVIDKFPISRPNLTFSTLTVSNMSPEDSSIYLCSVEGLLADQSGIQYFGAGTRLSVL.

CDR3 sequence reads: CASSSSGGSEDTQYF. V and J are TRBV7-3 and TRBJ2-3; TCRdb returns TRBD2, unconfirmable since there is no DNA. The CDR3 length is 15 residues. The germline gives CDR1 SGHTA, CDR2 FQGTGA.

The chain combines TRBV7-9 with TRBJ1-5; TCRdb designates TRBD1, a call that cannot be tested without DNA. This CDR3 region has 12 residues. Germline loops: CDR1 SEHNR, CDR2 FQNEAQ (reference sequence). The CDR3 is CASSRTSQPQHF.